This T cell receptor beta chain appears in the sequencing data of a study of high-grade serous ovarian cancer treatment subgroups. For the study at large: Samples averaged around 14,000 reads and around 7,000 unique TCR beta rearrangements. Findings and caveats of the study: These tumor repertoires lack spatial information from bulk sequencing. Only CDR3 was analyzed; CDR1 and CDR2 were not.

Notes on this clone: Antigen: not known.

Tumor samples were taken before definitive surgery or chemotherapy. TCRdb's table, derived via immunoSEQ multiplex PCR, lists solely in-frame clones and lacks some. The repertoire holds approximately 40,000 clones, with around 80% as singletons. The clonotype originates from a human donor with high-grade serous ovarian cancer. Sequencing was done on a sample of tumor tissue.

CDR3 coding DNA: TGTGCCAGTAGGCCCGGACAGTATCAAAGTCAGCCCCAGCATTTT. It yields the protein CASRPGQYQSQPQHF. The V gene is TRBV19, the J gene TRBJ1-5; tentatively, D is TRBD1 (6 bases). Trimming cost V 6 bases and J 6 bases, with 18 bases left between them. The CDR3 totals 15 residues. Germline V gene lookup returns CDR1 LNHDA and CDR2 SQIVND (reference sequence).